This paragraph covers one TCR beta chain sequence. The antigen remains undetermined. PCR primers comprised 60 Vbeta and 13 Jbeta primers. The data were produced by immunoSEQ multiplex PCR, yet TCRdb's version contains in-frame clones alone and is incomplete. Here the sample spans about 100,000 clones, approximately 73% being singletons. The sample is drawn from a study of cytomegalovirus exposure and HLA in healthy donors. Study-wide findings and caveats: Being productive about 87% or about 30% of the time was typical of most TCR beta V segments in an earlier analysis. Reports indicate that TCR beta sequences accurately predicted the HLA-A and HLA-B alleles of most subjects. Most TCRs appeared rarely, but some public TCRs recurred in many donors.

The sequenced sample was PBMCs. The source of this sequence is a man aged 25-40 years in good health and CMV-seronegative.

The CDR3 protein is CASSVISGRRNTGELFF. CDR3 in DNA: TGTGCCAGCAGCGTAATTAGCGGGAGGCGTAACACCGGGGAGCTGTTTTTT. The J gene is TRBJ2-2, the V gene TRBV9, with 10 nucleotides matching TRBD2. The germline V gene has CDR1 SGDLS and CDR2 YYNGEE. The trim removed 1 base at V and 2 bases at J, leaving 5 bases unmatched. This CDR3 has 17 amino acids.